The 2 T cell receptor beta chains given below trace back to one sample, sequenced in a study of cytomegalovirus exposure and HLA in healthy donors. The table came from immunoSEQ multiplex PCR; TCRdb's copy has only in-frame clones and leaves some out. There are roughly 57,000 clones in the sample; 93% occur only once, and approximately 1.7% lies in the top ten. Sequencing input: PBMCs. Receptors originate from a woman aged 18-29 years in good health and CMV-seropositive.

This rearrangement joins TRBV7-9 to TRBJ2-5; D might be TRBD1 (6 bases). This CDR3 comprises 14 residues. Germline assignment: CDR1 SEHNR and CDR2 FQNEAQ (reference sequence). Trimming took off 5 bases at V and 0 bases at J, with 10 bases between the two ends. The CDR3 region is CASSPDSYQETQYF. The CDR3 nucleotides are TGTGCCAGCAGCCCGGACAGCTACCAAGAGACCCAGTACTTC.

This clone was detected once. The chain has TRBV28 and TRBJ2-7, with 7 positions matching TRBD1. Losses at the gene ends were 6 bases for V and 2 bases for J; bases not matched to a gene: 4. Per germline, CDR1 MDHEN and CDR2 SYDVKM. The CDR3 is 13 amino acids. The CDR3 DNA reads TGTGCCAGCAGGAGACAGGGAACCTACGAGCAGTACTTC. Translated, it gives CASRRQGTYEQYF.